Given below is one TCR beta chain in context. Authors' methods: Nucleated cell counts were estimated from reference gene primer amplification. Produced via immunoSEQ multiplex PCR; TCRdb's table is partial and in-frame only. V and J calls and clone size are those listed in that table; D and trimming were worked out from the DNA. The sample holds tens of thousands of clones, roughly 80% seen once. The data belong to a study of blood T cell repertoires in COVID-19. Study as a whole: Italy, Spain and the United States were the sources of the convalescent and acute COVID-19 samples. The cDNA or gDNA used as material had been derived from T cells, B-cell-depleted T cells, or PBMCs.

V was pared by 5 bases and J by 5 bases, with 5 bases of the junction left unmatched. Germline loops: CDR1 SGHVS, CDR2 FNYEAQ. This CDR3 comprises 16 residues. Source material: peripheral blood. This clonotype originated in a man over 45 with active COVID-19. The chain joins TRBV7-6 to TRBJ2-2; the match to TRBD2 covers 13 bases. CDR3 sequence reads: CASSRTSGRVTGELFF. CDR3 bases: TGTGCCAGCAGCCGCACTAGCGGGAGGGTGACCGGGGAGCTGTTTTTT.